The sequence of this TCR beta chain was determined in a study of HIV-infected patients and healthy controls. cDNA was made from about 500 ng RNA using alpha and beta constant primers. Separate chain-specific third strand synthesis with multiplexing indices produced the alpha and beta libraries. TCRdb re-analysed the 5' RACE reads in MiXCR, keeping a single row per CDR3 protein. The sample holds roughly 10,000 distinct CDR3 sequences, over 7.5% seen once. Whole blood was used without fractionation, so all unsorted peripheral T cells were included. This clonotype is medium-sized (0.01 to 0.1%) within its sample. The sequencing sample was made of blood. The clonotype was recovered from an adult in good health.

CDR3 DNA sequence: TGTGCCAGCAGTTTTGCGGGAGCCGGGGAGCTGTTTTTT. This encodes CASSFAGAGELFF. The chain is built from TRBV12-3 or TRBV12-4 and TRBJ2-2; 7 bases match TRBD2. With V trimmed by 3 bases and J by 6 bases, 1 base remained unmatched. This CDR3 has 13 amino acids.